One and the same sample provided the 24 T cell receptor beta chains below, sequenced in a study of identical twins. TCRdb fed the 5' RACE reads into MiXCR, producing one record per CDR3 protein. The data contain 300,000 or so distinct CDR3 sequences, over 8.5% of them seen just once; the ten biggest clones take up roughly 7%. This same sample was also part of a study on yellow fever vaccine responses in identical twins.

The sequencing input was CD8+ T cells sorted from blood. All receptors come from a woman under 30 in good health.

In its sample, this clonotype was seen many times. The chain is built from TRBV9 and TRBJ2-1, with D unclear. V was shortened by 5 bases and J by 8 bases, with 11 bases between the two germline ends. Germline V CDR1 and CDR2: SGDLS, YYNGEE. The CDR3 runs to 12 residues. In nucleotides, the CDR3 is TGTGCCAGCAGTGTCCGCCTCGATGAGCAGTTCTTC. Its translation is CASSVRLDEQFF.

This clonotype was recorded a few times. The chain recombines TRBV6-1 with TRBJ2-1, with 10 bases fitting TRBD2. Trimming at V came to 5 bases and at J to 6 bases, leaving 7 bases not matched to a gene. The CDR3 covers 15 residues. Germline V lookup: CDR1 MNHNS, CDR2 SASEGT. The CDR3 is CASSLLAGVFNEQFF. The CDR3 DNA sequence: TGTGCCAGCAGTCTTCTAGCGGGAGTTTTCAATGAGCAGTTCTTC.

The V and J genes are TRBV19 and TRBJ2-1; 7 bases line up with TRBD1. Per the germline V gene, CDR1 is LNHDA and CDR2 is SQIVND (reference sequence). Unmatched junction bases numbered 10, after V lost 5 bases and J lost 6 bases. The CDR3 consists of 15 residues. The chain's CDR3 is CASSSVPGQANEQFF. The CDR3 nucleotides read TGTGCCAGTAGTTCCGTCCCCGGACAGGCCAATGAGCAGTTCTTC.

The genes are TRBV10-3 and TRBJ2-1; D gene unclear. The V gene's germline CDR1 is ENHRY and CDR2 SYGVKD. This CDR3 contains 13 residues. V lost 7 bases, J lost 6 bases, and 13 bases lay in between. The chain's CDR3 is CAITPDGSNEQFF. The DNA of the CDR3 is TGTGCCATCACCCCCGATGGGTCCAATGAGCAGTTCTTC.

There are many counts of this clonotype. This chain joins TRBV7-9 and TRBJ2-5; weak D call: TRBD1 (6 bases). The ends were cut back, 5 bases at V and 3 bases at J, with 19 bases in the middle. CDR1 and CDR2 from the germline V gene are SEHNR and FQNEAQ (reference sequence). The length of the CDR3 is 16 residues. CDR3 sequence (DNA): TGTGCCAGCAGCCCCTTCCAGGGGCTGGTGAAAGAGACCCAGTACTTC. This codes for CASSPFQGLVKETQYF.

At least ten counts were recorded for this clonotype. The V call is TRBV29-1, the J call TRBJ2-7; D is undetermined. Germline CDR1 is SQVTM and CDR2 is ANQGSEA. V was cut by 1 base and J by 0 bases, with 7 bases left in between. The CDR3 spans 13 residues. Here the CDR3 DNA reads TGCAGCGTTGAAGTTGAGTACTCCTACGAGCAGTACTTC. Translated: CSVEVEYSYEQYF.

This clonotype occurred a few times. The chain is built from TRBV28 and TRBJ2-1; D possibly corresponds to TRBD1 (5 bases). Trimming took 6 bases from V and 10 from J, leaving 22 bases between them. Germline V gene sequence: CDR1 MDHEN, CDR2 SYDVKM. The CDR3 covers 15 residues. The CDR3 spells CASSSTMGPPKEQFF. The CDR3, as DNA: TGTGCCAGCAGCTCAACGATGGGGCCCCCGAAAGAGCAGTTCTTC.

This clonotype has ten or more counts. The chain carries TRBV6-5 and TRBJ2-1, with D perhaps TRBD2 (6 bases). The CDR3 consists of 12 residues. The V end was cut by 8 bases, the J end by 6 bases, with 11 bases between. Germline V gene lookup returns CDR1 MNHEY and CDR2 SVGAGI. CDR3 nucleotide sequence: TGTGCCAGCCGGGGGTTGGGCAATGAGCAGTTCTTC. It yields the protein CASRGLGNEQFF.

V is TRBV29-1 and J is TRBJ2-1, with 9 bases fitting TRBD2. V was clipped by 7 bases and J by 0 bases; unmatched bases: 10. From germline, CDR1 is SQVTM and CDR2 ANQGSEA. This CDR3 region has 16 residues. As DNA, the CDR3 is TGCAGCGCTGGCCTAGCGGGAATGAGCTCCTACAATGAGCAGTTCTTC. Translating it yields CSAGLAGMSSYNEQFF.

The chain couples TRBV15 to TRBJ2-2; D may be TRBD1 (6 bases). From germline, CDR1 is LNHNV and CDR2 YYDKDF (reference sequence). With 10 bases removed from V and 0 bases from J, the gap between germline ends came to 9 bases. The CDR3 extends over 13 amino acids. Written as DNA, the CDR3 is TGTGCCATCCCAGGGGCGAACACCGGGGAGCTGTTTTTT. Amino acids: CAIPGANTGELFF.

This clonotype has a handful of counts. This may arise from a read error, as a much more abundant clone is one base away. The V call is TRBV6-5, the J call TRBJ2-7, with TRBD2 matching 8 bases. CDR3 size: 13 residues. Per germline, CDR1 MNHEY and CDR2 SVGAGI. J gave up 6 bases and V 4 bases, and 5 bases lay outside the gene matches. This chain's CDR3 is CASSFPGGREQYF. The CDR3 nucleotides are TGTGCCAGCAGTTTTCCGGGGGGGCGCGAGCAGTACTTC.

This rearrangement joins TRBV20-1 to TRBJ2-5, with D possibly being TRBD2 (5 bases). Per the germline V gene, CDR1 is DFQATT and CDR2 is SNEGSKA (reference sequence). The CDR3 totals 13 residues. V gave up 8 bases and J gave up 5 bases, with 18 bases separating them. CDR3 nucleotides: TGCAGTCCCCGGACCCTGGGCGGGGAGACCCAGTACTTC. Its protein product is CSPRTLGGETQYF.

The chain employs TRBV6-2 or TRBV6-3 and TRBJ2-1; TRBD1 is a possible D gene (6 bases). CDR1 and CDR2 (germline): MNHEY, SVGEGT. The length of the CDR3 is 19 residues. Trimming pared 6 bases from V and 4 bases from J, leaving 28 bases between. The CDR3 bases are TGTGCCAGCAGCTTTGGACGGGGACAACAGGGATCGAAGTACAATGAGCAGTTCTTC. It translates to CASSFGRGQQGSKYNEQFF.

The J gene is TRBJ2-3, the V gene TRBV7-9, with a possible D match to TRBD1 (5 bases). The CDR3 contains 13 residues. V gave up 5 bases and J gave up 6 bases, with 12 bases separating them. Germline CDR1 reads SEHNR; CDR2 reads FQNEAQ (reference sequence). In nucleotides, the CDR3 is TGTGCCAGCAGCCCCCCTGGGGCGGATACGCAGTATTTT. Its translation is CASSPPGADTQYF.

This clonotype was detected only a few times. The chain has TRBV29-1 and TRBJ2-7; D perhaps matches TRBD1 (6 bases). V lost 8 bases, J lost 6 bases, and 17 bases lay in between. The V gene's germline CDR1 is SQVTM and CDR2 ANQGSEA. This CDR3 has 12 amino acids. The CDR3 sequence: CSSRGPRGEQYF. In DNA form, the CDR3 reads TGCAGCTCACGAGGGCCCAGGGGCGAGCAGTACTTC.

This clonotype was detected many times. J is TRBJ2-2 and V is TRBV5-4, with 14 bases lining up with TRBD2. Trimming removed 3 bases from V and 1 base from J; junction bases left unmatched: 8. CDR1 and CDR2 from the germline V gene are SGHNT and YYREEE (reference sequence). This CDR3 is built from 19 residues. CDR3 in DNA: TGTGCCAGCAGCTCCTGGACTAGCGGGGGGTCTGTGAACACCGGGGAGCTGTTTTTT. The encoded protein is CASSSWTSGGSVNTGELFF. Variable domain in full (rest from reference TRBV5-4 and TRBJ2-2): ETGVTQSPTHLIKTRGQQVTLRCSSQSGHNTVSWYQQALGQGPQFIFQYYREEENGRGNFPPRFSGLQFPNYSSELNVNALELDDSALYLCASSSWTSGGSVNTGELFFGEGSRLTVL.

J is TRBJ2-5 and V is TRBV9, with 11 bases lining up with TRBD2. Germline values: CDR1 SGDLS, CDR2 YYNGEE. Trimming removed 6 bases from V and 5 bases from J; junction bases left unmatched: 9. The CDR3 has 15 residues. The CDR3 bases are TGTGCCAGCACCTTTAGCGGGGGGGCTGGGGAGACCCAGTACTTC. Translation: CASTFSGGAGETQYF.

In this sample, this clonotype turned up a few times. The V call is TRBV24-1, the J call TRBJ2-1; the D is unclear. Germline-derived CDR1 and CDR2 are KGHDR and SFDVKD. Trimming removed 0 bases at V and 4 bases at J, with 0 bases between. This CDR3 comprises 12 residues. CDR3 sequence (DNA): TGTGCCACCAGTGATTTGTACAATGAGCAGTTCTTC. Translating it yields CATSDLYNEQFF.

The chain recombines TRBV4-2 with TRBJ2-3, with 15 bases matching TRBD2. CDR1 and CDR2 from the germline V gene are LGHNA and YNFKEQ. Trimming cost V 0 bases and J 3 bases; bases outside gene matches: 10. This CDR3 is 20 amino acids long. The CDR3 here is CASSQDIWTSGRAETDTQYF. In DNA form, the CDR3 reads TGTGCCAGCAGCCAAGATATCTGGACTAGCGGGAGGGCCGAGACAGATACGCAGTATTTT.

This clonotype was observed a handful of times. V gene TRBV7-9 combines with J gene TRBJ2-5, with D perhaps matching TRBD1 (6 bases). The CDR3 has 15 residues. Trimming took off 7 bases at V and 5 bases at J, with 20 bases between the two ends. Germline V gene sequence: CDR1 SEHNR, CDR2 FQNEAQ (reference sequence). The DNA for the CDR3 is TGTGCCAGCATCCCACCTTTCCAGGGGCCGGAGACCCAGTACTTC. It encodes CASIPPFQGPETQYF.

The chain recombines TRBV27 with TRBJ2-7, with D possibly matching TRBD1 (6 bases). V lost 0 bases to trimming and J lost 6 bases, with 6 bases between them. Per the germline V gene, CDR1 is MNHEY and CDR2 is SMNVEV (reference sequence). There are 12 residues in the CDR3. CDR3 nucleotide sequence: TGTGCCAGCAGTTTATCGGGGGCCGAGCAGTACTTC. Translation: CASSLSGAEQYF.

There are many counts of this clonotype. CDR3: CASSITGKREQYF. Here the CDR3 DNA reads TGTGCCAGCAGTATTACAGGGAAACGCGAGCAGTACTTC. This sequence joins TRBV6-2 or TRBV6-3 and TRBJ2-7, with a tentative D call TRBD1 (6 bases). The CDR3 loop spans 13 amino acids. Germline V gene data show CDR1 as MNHEY and CDR2 as SVGEGT. Between the trimmed V and J ends, which lost 5 bases and 6 bases, there was a span of 14 bases.

The genes are TRBV7-2 and TRBJ2-1; 9 bases are shared with TRBD1. This CDR3 contains 13 residues. CDR1 SGHTA and CDR2 FQGNSA come from the germline V gene. V trimming: 10 bases; J trimming: 3 bases; junction bases outside the gene matches: 4. CDR3 DNA: TGTGCCAACCGGGACAGGGTCTACAATGAGCAGTTCTTC. Translated, it gives CANRDRVYNEQFF.

Many counts were recorded for this clonotype. This chain connects TRBV12-3 or TRBV12-4 to TRBJ2-1; TRBD1 aligns across 9 bases. The V gene end was trimmed by 5 bases and the J gene end by 7 bases; junction bases not matched to a gene: 6. The CDR3 covers 14 residues. The CDR3 loop is CASSPGTGPNEQFF. The CDR3 DNA follows: TGTGCCAGCAGTCCTGGGACAGGGCCGAATGAGCAGTTCTTC.